In this sample, the clone carrying this TCR beta chain turned up a few times. No antigen is known for it. Once obtained from cultured CD4+ T cells, the DNA was sequenced using the Oncomine TCR Beta short-read assay. After culture, CD4+ T cells served as the source for genomic DNA extraction. TCRdb redid the calling of the PCR reads with MiXCR, one entry per CDR3 protein. The sample contains some 26,000 distinct CDR3 sequences, about 50% of which appear only once. The germline CDR1 and CDR2 sequences are DFQATT and SNEGSKA (reference sequence). V shed 4 bases and J 0 bases; nucleotides not matched to a gene: 4. This CDR3 region has 16 residues. The data are from a study of vaccination and CD4 T cells after COVID-19. Treatment given: roughly 11-day PBMC culture with coronavirus spike peptide pools or control peptides (ViraFEST assay).

The sequences come from CD4+ T cells from blood, cultured in vitro, collected before SARS-CoV-2 vaccination. The chain couples TRBV20-1 to TRBJ1-5; 12 positions match TRBD1. The clonotype originates from a human donor who received a COVID-19 vaccine. This CDR3 is CSATGTGGDSNQPQHF. The CDR3 DNA reads TGCAGTGCTACCGGGACAGGGGGCGATAGCAATCAGCCCCAGCATTTT.